The rows below give T cell receptor beta chains drawn from one sample of a study of identical twins. TCRdb reprocessed the 5' RACE reads via MiXCR and lists one record per CDR3 protein. This table holds around 490,000 distinct CDR3 sequences, around an eighth found once. These data are also associated with another study on yellow fever vaccine responses in identical twins.

Specimen: CD4+ T cells sorted from blood. These receptors were obtained from a woman aged 18-29 years in good health. The CDR3 runs from the conserved cysteine through the conserved F or W. D genes are given only for firm matches. A row's size may be missing; if present it is once, few, many or a size class.

v_gene,abundance,j_gene,d_gene,CDR3nt,CDR3aa
TRBV12-3/TRBV12-4,many,TRBJ2-2,NA,TGTGCCAGCAGTTATAAAACCGGATCGGGCGGGGAGCTGTTTTTT,CASSYKTGSGGELFF
TRBV7-6,few,TRBJ2-1,NA,TGTGCCAGCAGCACTCCGACAGAACAAGTCTTCAATGAGCAGTTCTTC,CASSTPTEQVFNEQFF
TRBV19,many,TRBJ1-1,NA,TGTGCCAGTAGCCCGCGTGTCGACACTGAAGCTTTCTTT,CASSPRVDTEAFF
TRBV3-1,few,TRBJ2-3,TRBD2,TGTGCCAGCAGCCAACCGAGCGGGGGAAGGGCAGATACGCAGTATTTT,CASSQPSGGRADTQYF
TRBV3-1,NA,TRBJ2-7,NA,TGTGCCAGCAGCCAAGTCGATGCAGGCACCTACGAGCAGTACTTC,CASSQVDAGTYEQYF
TRBV11-3,NA,TRBJ2-1,NA,TGTGCCAGCAGCCCCTGGGGCGAGGCGGGCTACAATGAGCAGTTCTTC,CASSPWGEAGYNEQFF
TRBV6-2/TRBV6-3,many,TRBJ1-2,TRBD1,TGTGCCAGCACTCCACAGGGGAGAACGAACTATGGCTACACCTTC,CASTPQGRTNYGYTF
TRBV4-3,NA,TRBJ2-1,TRBD1,TGCGCCAGCAGCAACCGACAGGGCTGGGCAGAGCAGTTCTTC,CASSNRQGWAEQFF
TRBV3-1,few,TRBJ2-7,NA,TGTGCCAGCAGCCAAGGGGCAGGGATCTCCTACGAGCAGTACTTC,CASSQGAGISYEQYF
TRBV6-1,NA,TRBJ2-1,TRBD1,TGTGCCAGCAGTCCAACCTACGGACAGGGGGGTGAGCAGTTCTTC,CASSPTYGQGGEQFF
TRBV29-1,NA,TRBJ2-7,NA,TGCAGCGGCGCAAGGGGGGTTGCCTACGAGCAGTACTTC,CSGARGVAYEQYF